This TCR beta chain was sequenced during a study of Ad26.COV2.S vaccination and SARS-CoV-2 variants. Study summary: The authors gave Ad26.COV2.S intramuscularly, either once or twice 56 days apart.

Treatment noted: approximately 18 received Ad26.COV2.S at low or high dose, single or two shots; 5 received placebo; per-sample allocation not given. Sampling took place 63 days after the first vaccine or placebo injection. The donor's status was that of an adult aged 18-55 years in Boston. Vaccination used an Ad26 vector expressing Wuhan-strain SARS-CoV-2 spike. Produced via immunoSEQ multiplex PCR; TCRdb's table is partial and in-frame only. The sample consists of around 370,000 clones, approximately 84% of them appearing once. The TCR originated in a person aged 18-65 years who received the Ad26.COV2.S COVID-19 vaccine or a placebo. Sequenced material: peripheral blood, taken in a trial of Ad26.COV2.S vaccine versus placebo.

The chain's CDR3 is CASSYSGTGSTQYF. The CDR3 DNA reads as TGTGCCAGCAGTTACTCAGGGACAGGTTCGACCCAGTACTTC. V usage is TRBV6-5 and J usage is TRBJ2-5; TRBD1 matches 8 bases. V lost 0 bases, J lost 7 bases, and 4 bases stayed unmatched. Germline V gene data show CDR1 as MNHEY and CDR2 as SVGAGI. The CDR3 is 14 residues long.